This T cell receptor (beta chain) was profiled in a study of blood T cell repertoires in COVID-19. Turning to the study itself: T cells, B-cell-depleted T cells, or PBMCs supplied cDNA or gDNA.

Enrolled through a virtual design, the participants were between roughly 18 and 100 years of age and came from fewer than 30 US areas. Assignments of participants to cohorts depended upon their own reported clinical history. In the original processing: Reference gene primer amplification gave estimated nucleated cell counts. Only in-frame clones appear in the TCRdb table, and some are missing; sequencing was by immunoSEQ multiplex PCR. V and J calls and clone size are given by that table; D and trimming were obtained from the DNA. This sample has about 330,000 clones, with 70% to 90% found just once. Trimming left V 0 bases short and J 6 bases short, with 9 bases between. The CDR3 consists of 14 residues.

The sequenced sample consisted of PBMCs or T cells enriched from blood (not recorded which). The origin of this receptor is a woman in her twenties or thirties who had recovered from COVID-19. The chain is built from TRBV23-1 and TRBJ1-5; D possibly corresponds to TRBD1 (6 bases). TRBV23-1 belongs to the ORF category, with a function that is uncertain. The CDR3, as DNA: TGCGCCAGCAGTCAATCGGGGGGGCCTCAGCCCCAGCATTTT. Translating it yields CASSQSGGPQPQHF.